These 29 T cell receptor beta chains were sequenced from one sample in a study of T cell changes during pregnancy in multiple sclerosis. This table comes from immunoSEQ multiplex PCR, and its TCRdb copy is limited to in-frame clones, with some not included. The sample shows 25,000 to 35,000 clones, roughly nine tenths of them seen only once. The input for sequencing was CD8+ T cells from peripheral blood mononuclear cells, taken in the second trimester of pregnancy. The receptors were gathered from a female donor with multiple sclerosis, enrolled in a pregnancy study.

CDR3 sequence: CASMRGLTAEAFF. CDR3 bases: TGTGCCAGCATGCGTGGACTTACGGCTGAAGCTTTCTTT. This chain joins TRBV27 and TRBJ1-1; unclear D gene. Trimming pared 7 bases from V and 6 bases from J, leaving 15 bases between. Germline-derived CDR1 and CDR2 are MNHEY and SMNVEV (reference sequence). This CDR3 contains 13 residues.

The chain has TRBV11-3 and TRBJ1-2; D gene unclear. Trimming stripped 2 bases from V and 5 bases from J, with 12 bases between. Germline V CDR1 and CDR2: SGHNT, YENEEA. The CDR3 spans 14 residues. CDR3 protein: CASSLNRGGYGYTF. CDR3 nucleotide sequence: TGTGCCAGCAGCTTAAACCGGGGAGGGTATGGCTACACCTTC.

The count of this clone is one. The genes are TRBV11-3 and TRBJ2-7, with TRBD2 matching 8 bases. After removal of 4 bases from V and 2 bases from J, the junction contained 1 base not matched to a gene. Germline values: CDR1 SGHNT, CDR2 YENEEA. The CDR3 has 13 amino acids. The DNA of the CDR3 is TGTGCCAGCAGCTCAGCGGGGGCCTACGAGCAGTACTTC. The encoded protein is CASSSAGAYEQYF.

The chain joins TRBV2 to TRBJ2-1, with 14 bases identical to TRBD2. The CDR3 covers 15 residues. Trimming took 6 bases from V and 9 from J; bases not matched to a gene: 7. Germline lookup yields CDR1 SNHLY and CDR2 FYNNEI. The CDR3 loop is CASRGTSGGPLEQFF. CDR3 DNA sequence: TGTGCCAGCAGGGGGACTAGCGGGGGCCCCCTTGAGCAGTTCTTC.

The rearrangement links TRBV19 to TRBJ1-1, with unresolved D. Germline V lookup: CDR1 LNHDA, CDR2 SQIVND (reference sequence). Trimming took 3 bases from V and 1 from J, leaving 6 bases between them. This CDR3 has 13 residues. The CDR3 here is CASSISGNTEAFF. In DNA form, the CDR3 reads TGTGCCAGTAGTATTTCGGGGAACACTGAAGCTTTCTTT.

The CDR3 nucleotides read TGTGCCAGCAGCGAGGGACTAGCGTACTCCTACGAGCAGTACTTC. This gives the protein CASSEGLAYSYEQYF. This chain uses TRBV9 with TRBJ2-7; the match to TRBD2 covers 10 bases. Per germline, CDR1 SGDLS and CDR2 YYNGEE. The CDR3 loop spans 15 amino acids. The V segment lost 3 bases and the J segment 0 bases; nucleotides outside the gene matches: 3.

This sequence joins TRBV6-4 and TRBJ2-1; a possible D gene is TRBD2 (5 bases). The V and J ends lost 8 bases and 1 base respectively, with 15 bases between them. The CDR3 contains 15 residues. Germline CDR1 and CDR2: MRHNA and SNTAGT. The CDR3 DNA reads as TGTGCCAGCCTTACCGGGATTGAATCCTACAATGAGCAGTTCTTC. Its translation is CASLTGIESYNEQFF.

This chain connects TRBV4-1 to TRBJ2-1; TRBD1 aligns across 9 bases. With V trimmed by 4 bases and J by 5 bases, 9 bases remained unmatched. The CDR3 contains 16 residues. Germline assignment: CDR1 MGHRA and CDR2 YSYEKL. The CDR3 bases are TGCGCCAGCAGCCCATCAGACAGGGGGGCCGACAATGAGCAGTTCTTC. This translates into CASSPSDRGADNEQFF.

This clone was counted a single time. The CDR3 DNA reads as TGTGCCAGCAGTTATGTAGGAGGGGCAACGGGAAACATTCAGTACTTC. It is translated as CASSYVGGATGNIQYF. The chain links TRBV28 to TRBJ2-4; perhaps TRBD2 as D (6 bases). This CDR3 spans 16 amino acids. Germline values: CDR1 MDHEN, CDR2 SYDVKM. V was cut by 4 bases and J by 6 bases, with 19 bases left in between. Full variable domain (rest looked up from reference TRBV28 and TRBJ2-4): DVKVTQSSRYLVKRTGEKVFLECVQDMDHENMFWYRQDPGLGLRLIYFSYDVKMKEKGDIPEGYSVSREKKERFSLILESASTNQTSMYLCASSYVGGATGNIQYFGAGTRLSVL.

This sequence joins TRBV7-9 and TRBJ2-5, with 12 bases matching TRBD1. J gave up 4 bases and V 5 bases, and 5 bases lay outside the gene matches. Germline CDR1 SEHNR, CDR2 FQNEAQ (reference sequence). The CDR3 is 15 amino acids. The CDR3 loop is CASSLRDRGRETQYF. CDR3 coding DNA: TGTGCCAGCAGCCTCCGGGACAGGGGGCGAGAGACCCAGTACTTC.

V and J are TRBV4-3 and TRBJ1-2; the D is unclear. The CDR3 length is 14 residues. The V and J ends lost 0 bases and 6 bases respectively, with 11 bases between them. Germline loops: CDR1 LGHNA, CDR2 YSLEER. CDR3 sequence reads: CASSQDRSTDGYTF. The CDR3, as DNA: TGCGCCAGCAGCCAAGATCGGTCCACCGATGGCTACACCTTC.

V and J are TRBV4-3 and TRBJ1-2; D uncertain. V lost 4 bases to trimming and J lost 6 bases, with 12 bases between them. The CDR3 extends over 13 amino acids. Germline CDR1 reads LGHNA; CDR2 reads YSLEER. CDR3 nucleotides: TGCGCCAGCAGCCCGTCGACGGGTCATGGCTACACCTTC. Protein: CASSPSTGHGYTF.

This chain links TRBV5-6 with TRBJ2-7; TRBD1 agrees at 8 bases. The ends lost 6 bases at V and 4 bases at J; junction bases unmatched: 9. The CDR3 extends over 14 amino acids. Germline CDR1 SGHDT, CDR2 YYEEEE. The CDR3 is CASTLEDRVYEQYF. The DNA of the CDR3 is TGTGCCAGCACCCTCGAGGACAGGGTATACGAGCAGTACTTC. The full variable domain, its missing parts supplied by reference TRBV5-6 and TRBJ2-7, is DAGVTQSPTHLIKTRGQQVTLRCSPKSGHDTVSWYQQALGQGPQFIFQYYEEEERQRGNFPDRFSGHQFPNYSSELNVNALLLGDSALYLCASTLEDRVYEQYFGPGTRLTVT.

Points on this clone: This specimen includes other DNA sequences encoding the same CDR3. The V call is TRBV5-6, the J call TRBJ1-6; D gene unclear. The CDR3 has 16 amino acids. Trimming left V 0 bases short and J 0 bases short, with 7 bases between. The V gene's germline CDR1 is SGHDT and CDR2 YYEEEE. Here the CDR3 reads CASSLAGSSYNSPLHF. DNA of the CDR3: TGTGCCAGCAGCTTGGCGGGGAGCTCCTATAATTCACCCCTCCACTTT. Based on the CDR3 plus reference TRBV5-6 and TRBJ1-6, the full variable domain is DAGVTQSPTHLIKTRGQQVTLRCSPKSGHDTVSWYQQALGQGPQFIFQYYEEEERQRGNFPDRFSGHQFPNYSSELNVNALLLGDSALYLCASSLAGSSYNSPLHFGNGTRLTVT.

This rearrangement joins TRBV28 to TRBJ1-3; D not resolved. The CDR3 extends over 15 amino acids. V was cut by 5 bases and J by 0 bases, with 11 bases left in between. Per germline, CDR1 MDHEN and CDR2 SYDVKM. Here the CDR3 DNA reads TGTGCCAGCAGTGCGGGTTTGGGCTCTGGAAACACCATATATTTT. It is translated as CASSAGLGSGNTIYF.

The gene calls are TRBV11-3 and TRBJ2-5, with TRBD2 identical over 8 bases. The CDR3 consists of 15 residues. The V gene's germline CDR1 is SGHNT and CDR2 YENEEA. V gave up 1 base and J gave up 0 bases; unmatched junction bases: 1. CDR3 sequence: CASSLGRGDQETQYF. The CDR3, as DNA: TGTGCCAGCAGCTTAGGGCGGGGGGACCAAGAGACCCAGTACTTC.

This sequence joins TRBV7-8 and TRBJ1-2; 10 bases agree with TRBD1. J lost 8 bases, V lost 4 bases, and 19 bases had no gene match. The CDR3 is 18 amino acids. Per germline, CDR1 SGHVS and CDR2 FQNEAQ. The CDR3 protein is CASSSFRDRGTSERGYTF. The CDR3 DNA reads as TGTGCCAGCAGCTCGTTCCGGGACAGGGGTACCTCGGAGAGGGGCTACACCTTC.

CDR3 amino acids: CASTHTGGASGELFF. The CDR3 DNA reads TGTGCCAGCACCCATACGGGGGGCGCGAGCGGGGAGCTGTTTTTT. V is TRBV27 and J is TRBJ2-2; TRBD2 might be the D (7 bases). CDR1 and CDR2 from the germline V gene are MNHEY and SMNVEV (reference sequence). This CDR3 region has 15 residues. V was cut by 7 bases and J by 7 bases, with 19 bases left in between.

CDR3 in amino acids: CASSSVKGSNEKLFF. In nucleotides, the CDR3 is TGTGCCAGCAGCTCTGTCAAGGGGTCTAATGAAAAACTGTTTTTT. The gene calls are TRBV7-9 and TRBJ1-4, with D possibly TRBD1 on 5 matching bases. Looked up from germline, CDR1 is SEHNR and CDR2 is FQNEAQ (reference sequence). There are 15 residues in the CDR3. Deletions cut 4 bases from V and 3 bases from J, with 12 bases between.

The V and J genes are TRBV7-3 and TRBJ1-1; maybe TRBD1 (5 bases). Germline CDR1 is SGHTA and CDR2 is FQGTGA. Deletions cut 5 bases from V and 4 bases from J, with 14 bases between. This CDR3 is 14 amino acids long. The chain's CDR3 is CASSLEQVSTEAFF. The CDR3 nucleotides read TGTGCCAGCAGCCTCGAACAGGTTTCCACTGAAGCTTTCTTT.

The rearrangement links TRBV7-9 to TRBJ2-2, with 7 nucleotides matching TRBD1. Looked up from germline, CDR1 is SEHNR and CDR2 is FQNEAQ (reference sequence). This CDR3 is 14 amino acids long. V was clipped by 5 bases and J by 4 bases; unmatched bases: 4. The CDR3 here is CASSPRDSTGELFF. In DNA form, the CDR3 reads TGTGCCAGCAGCCCCAGGGACAGCACCGGGGAGCTGTTTTTT.

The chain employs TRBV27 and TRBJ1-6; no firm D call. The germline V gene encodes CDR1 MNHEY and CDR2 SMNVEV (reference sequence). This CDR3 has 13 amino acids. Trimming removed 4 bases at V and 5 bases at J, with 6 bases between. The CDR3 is CASSSGNNSPLHF. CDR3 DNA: TGTGCCAGCAGTTCGGGGAATAATTCACCCCTCCACTTT.

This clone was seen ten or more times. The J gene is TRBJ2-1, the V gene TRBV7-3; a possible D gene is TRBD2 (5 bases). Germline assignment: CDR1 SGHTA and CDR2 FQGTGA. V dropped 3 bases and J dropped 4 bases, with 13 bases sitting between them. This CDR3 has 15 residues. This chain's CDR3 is CASSFNIGEYNEQFF. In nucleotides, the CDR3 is TGTGCCAGCAGCTTTAATATCGGGGAGTACAATGAGCAGTTCTTC. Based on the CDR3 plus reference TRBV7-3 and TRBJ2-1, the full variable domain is GAGVSQTPSNKVTEKGKYVELRCDPISGHTALYWYRQSLGQGPEFLIYFQGTGAADDSGLPNDRFFAVRPEGSVSTLKIQRTERGDSAVYLCASSFNIGEYNEQFFGPGTRLTVL.

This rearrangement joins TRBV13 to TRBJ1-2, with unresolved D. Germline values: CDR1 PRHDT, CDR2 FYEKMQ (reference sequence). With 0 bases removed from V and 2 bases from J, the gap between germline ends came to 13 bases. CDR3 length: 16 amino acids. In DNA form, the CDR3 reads TGTGCCAGCAGCTTAGGCGCCGCGGGTGCCAACTATGGCTACACCTTC. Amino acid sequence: CASSLGAAGANYGYTF.

As DNA, the CDR3 is TGTGCCAGCAGCGGGTGGGGTAGCGGGGACACTGAAGCTTTCTTT. This translates into CASSGWGSGDTEAFF. The gene calls are TRBV5-6 and TRBJ1-1, with D unresolved. The CDR3 consists of 15 residues. V gave up 4 bases and J gave up 3 bases, with 16 bases separating them. The germline gives CDR1 SGHDT, CDR2 YYEEEE.

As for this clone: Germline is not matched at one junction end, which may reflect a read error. DNA for the CDR3: TGTGCTAGCAGCTCCGACAGGGAAGAGACCCAGTACTTC. Translation gives CASSSDREETQYF. This chain joins TRBV7-7 and TRBJ2-5; 7 bases fit TRBD1. The CDR3 loop spans 13 amino acids. CDR1 SSHAT and CDR2 FNYEAQ come from the germline V gene (reference sequence).

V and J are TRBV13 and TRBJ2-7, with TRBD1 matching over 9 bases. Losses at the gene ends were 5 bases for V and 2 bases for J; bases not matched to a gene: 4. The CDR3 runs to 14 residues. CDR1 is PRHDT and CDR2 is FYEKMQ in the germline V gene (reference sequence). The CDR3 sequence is CASSPRTGAYEQYF. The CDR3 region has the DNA TGTGCCAGCAGCCCCCGGACAGGGGCCTACGAGCAGTACTTC.

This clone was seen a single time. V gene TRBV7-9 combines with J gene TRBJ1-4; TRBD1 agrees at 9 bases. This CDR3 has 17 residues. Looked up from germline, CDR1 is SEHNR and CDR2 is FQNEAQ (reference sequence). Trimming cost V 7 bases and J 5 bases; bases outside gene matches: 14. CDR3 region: CASTPRPDRGENEKLFF. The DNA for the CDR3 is TGTGCCAGCACCCCCCGGCCGGACAGGGGCGAGAATGAAAAACTGTTTTTT.

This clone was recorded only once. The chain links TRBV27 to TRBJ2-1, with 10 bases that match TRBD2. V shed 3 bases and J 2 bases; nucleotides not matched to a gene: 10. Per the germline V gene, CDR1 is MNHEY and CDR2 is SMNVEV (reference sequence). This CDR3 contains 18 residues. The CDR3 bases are TGTGCCAGCAGTTTTGGGAGCGGGAGGGCCTGGGCCTACAATGAGCAGTTCTTC. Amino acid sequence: CASSFGSGRAWAYNEQFF.